The clone carrying this T cell receptor (beta chain) was counted a few times. The V and J ends lost 7 bases and 5 bases respectively, with 19 bases between them. Germline loops: CDR1 KGHDR, CDR2 SFDVKD. This CDR3 contains 15 residues. Produced via immunoSEQ multiplex PCR; TCRdb's table is partial and in-frame only. The sample holds approximately 70,000 clones, around 92% seen once. The data were taken from a study of control samples from healthy donors and cancer patients. V and J are TRBV24-1 and TRBJ2-5, with D possibly being TRBD2 (6 bases). Source material: PBMCs. The sequence was collected from a man aged 55 to 70 with lung cancer. The CDR3: CATSDPGRFQETQYF. The CDR3 DNA sequence: TGTGCCACCAGCGACCCAGGGAGGTTCCAGGAGACCCAGTACTTC.